One sample yielded the 22 T cell receptor beta chains listed below, sequenced in a study of memory CD4+ T cells and cytomegalovirus serostatus. Repertoires were generated with immunoSEQ multiplex PCR, while TCRdb's copy carries only in-frame clones and drops some. The data show under 40,000 clones, 65% to 80% seen once. Single viable CD3+CD4+CD8-CD45RO+ cells were sorted as the memory CD4+ T cells. The sample consisted of memory CD4+ T cells from blood. The source is an adult in good health and CMV-seropositive.

The chain couples TRBV10-3 to TRBJ2-7; D uncertain. V lost 10 bases, J lost 2 bases, and 18 bases lay in between. Germline V gene data show CDR1 as ENHRY and CDR2 as SYGVKD. CDR3 length: 14 amino acids. The DNA for the CDR3 is TGTGCCAGCAAACCCGACCTGACCGCCTACGAGCAGTACTTC. It codes for CASKPDLTAYEQYF.

The genes are TRBV5-5 and TRBJ2-7; 9 bases are a match to TRBD2. The V gene end was trimmed by 3 bases and the J gene end by 5 bases; junction bases not matched to a gene: 6. Germline-derived CDR1 and CDR2 are SGHKS and YYEKEE (reference sequence). CDR3 length: 14 amino acids. CDR3 sequence: CASSSHGGGDEQYF. The CDR3, as DNA: TGTGCCAGCAGCTCTCATGGCGGGGGGGACGAGCAGTACTTC.

The rearrangement joins TRBV2 to TRBJ1-4, with D possibly matching TRBD1 (5 bases). Germline CDR1 SNHLY, CDR2 FYNNEI. V lost 7 bases to trimming and J lost 2 bases, with 11 bases between them. This CDR3 is built from 14 residues. In DNA form, the CDR3 reads TGTGCCAGCATTCTAGACAGTACTAATGAAAAACTGTTTTTT. It codes for CASILDSTNEKLFF.

The chain joins TRBV19 to TRBJ1-4; 7 bases are a match to TRBD1. This CDR3 is built from 13 residues. CDR1 and CDR2 from the germline V gene are LNHDA and SQIVND (reference sequence). The J segment lost 8 bases and the V segment lost 6 bases, leaving 6 bases of the junction unmatched. CDR3 in amino acids: CASSRQGAEKLFF. In nucleotides, the CDR3 is TGTGCCAGTAGCCGACAGGGAGCCGAAAAACTGTTTTTT. Using reference TRBV19 and TRBJ1-4 for the parts outside the CDR3, the full variable domain is DGGITQSPKYLFRKEGQNVTLSCEQNLNHDAMYWYRQDPGQGLRLIYYSQIVNDFQKGDIAEGYSVSREKKESFPLTVTSAQKNPTAFYLCASSRQGAEKLFFGSGTQLSVL.

The V call is TRBV7-2, the J call TRBJ1-4; 9 nucleotides match TRBD1. Germline CDR1 is SGHTA and CDR2 is FQGNSA. With 5 bases clipped from V and 8 bases from J, the junction kept 9 bases outside the gene matches. This CDR3 has 15 amino acids. The CDR3 is CASSDRGAIREKLFF. CDR3 coding DNA: TGTGCCAGCAGCGACAGGGGGGCGATTCGAGAAAAACTGTTTTTT.

The gene calls are TRBV7-9 and TRBJ1-1, with D uncertain. V lost 5 bases to trimming and J lost 4 bases, with 11 bases between them. The germline CDR1 and CDR2 sequences are SEHNR and FQNEAQ (reference sequence). The CDR3 has 13 amino acids. CDR3 region: CASSERTGTEAFF. The CDR3, as DNA: TGTGCCAGCAGCGAAAGGACCGGCACTGAAGCTTTCTTT.

The genes are TRBV27 and TRBJ1-1; the D gene is possibly TRBD1 (6 bases). The germline V gene encodes CDR1 MNHEY and CDR2 SMNVEV (reference sequence). V was trimmed by 5 bases and J by 4 bases, leaving 11 bases between them. CDR3 length equals 13 residues. This CDR3 reads CASSQQGRTEAFF. As DNA, the CDR3 is TGTGCCAGCAGTCAACAGGGACGCACTGAAGCTTTCTTT.

The CDR3 coding sequence is TGTGCCAGCAGCGTGAGACTAGCGGGGCAAGAGACCCAGTACTTC. Its protein product is CASSVRLAGQETQYF. The chain uses TRBV5-4 and TRBJ2-5, with TRBD2 matching 11 bases. Losses at the gene ends were 4 bases for V and 2 bases for J; bases not matched to a gene: 4. CDR3 size: 15 residues. The germline V gene encodes CDR1 SGHNT and CDR2 YYREEE (reference sequence).

This sequence joins TRBV6-1 and TRBJ1-5; no reliable D call. Germline V gene sequence: CDR1 MNHNS, CDR2 SASEGT. The CDR3 has 11 residues. Trimming shortened V by 8 bases and J by 6 bases, and 8 bases separated the two germline ends. This CDR3 reads CASGSIQPQHF. CDR3 DNA: TGTGCCAGCGGATCCATTCAGCCCCAGCATTTT.

This chain links TRBV4-3 with TRBJ2-5; unclear D gene. The ends were cut back, 0 bases at V and 5 bases at J, with 13 bases in the middle. Germline-derived CDR1 and CDR2 are LGHNA and YSLEER. This CDR3 is built from 15 residues. CDR3 DNA: TGCGCCAGCAGCCAAGAGATCACGTCCCCCGAGACCCAGTACTTC. Encoded protein: CASSQEITSPETQYF.

The chain has TRBV5-1 and TRBJ1-1; 12 nucleotides line up with TRBD1. The CDR3 covers 16 residues. J gave up 1 base and V 3 bases, and 4 bases lay outside the gene matches. Germline values: CDR1 SGHRS, CDR2 YFSETQ. As DNA, the CDR3 is TGCGCCAGCAGCTCCGGGACAGGGGGCGCGAACACTGAAGCTTTCTTT. Its protein is CASSSGTGGANTEAFF.

The chain is built from TRBV7-3 and TRBJ1-1; D is possibly TRBD1 (6 bases). The CDR3 has 17 residues. With 5 bases removed from V and 0 bases from J, the gap between germline ends came to 19 bases. Germline CDR1 and CDR2: SGHTA and FQGTGA. CDR3 sequence reads: CASSRGSGGRLNTEAFF. CDR3 bases: TGTGCCAGCAGCAGGGGGTCCGGTGGGAGGTTGAACACTGAAGCTTTCTTT.

This clone was seen only once. The J gene is TRBJ2-3, the V gene TRBV18; TRBD2 matches 13 bases. V was pared by 3 bases and J by 7 bases, with 10 bases of the junction left unmatched. The germline gives CDR1 KGHSH, CDR2 LQKENI. The CDR3 runs 17 residues. CDR3 in DNA: TGTGCCAGCTCACCTTCAACAAGGACTAGCGGGGGAAATACGCAGTATTTT. Its translation: CASSPSTRTSGGNTQYF.

The rearrangement joins TRBV11-3 to TRBJ2-3, with TRBD2 matching 7 bases. Trimming took 6 bases from V and 5 from J; bases not matched to a gene: 14. The germline gives CDR1 SGHNT, CDR2 YENEEA. This CDR3 has 16 residues. CDR3 in amino acids: CASSFGVGVAGDTQYF. In DNA, the CDR3 is TGTGCCAGCAGTTTCGGGGTTGGTGTAGCGGGAGATACGCAGTATTTT.

This chain joins TRBV6-1 and TRBJ2-7; tentative D call: TRBD1 (5 bases). Trimming took 5 bases from V and 1 from J, leaving 9 bases between them. This CDR3 has 13 amino acids. Germline V lookup: CDR1 MNHNS, CDR2 SASEGT. CDR3 in amino acids: CASSIQASYEQYF. CDR3 coding DNA: TGTGCCAGCAGTATACAGGCGTCCTACGAGCAGTACTTC.

The genes are TRBV27 and TRBJ2-6; TRBD1 or TRBD2 may be the D gene (6 bases each). V was cut by 1 base and J by 4 bases, with 14 bases left in between. CDR3 size: 17 residues. The germline CDR1 and CDR2 sequences are MNHEY and SMNVEV (reference sequence). CDR3 residues: CASSLFTGRSGANVLTF. DNA for the CDR3: TGTGCCAGCAGTTTATTTACAGGGAGGTCCGGGGCCAACGTCCTGACTTTC.

DNA for the CDR3: TGTGCCAGCAGTGATCTACCGGGTTTCAGCGCCGACCGGGTGTACGAGCAGTACTTC. This encodes CASSDLPGFSADRVYEQYF. The rearrangement uses TRBV6-1 and TRBJ2-7, with D hard to call. Germline V gene data show CDR1 as MNHNS and CDR2 as SASEGT. This CDR3 is 19 amino acids long. V was clipped by 3 bases and J by 4 bases, with 28 bases between them.

This rearrangement joins TRBV25-1 to TRBJ2-3; the match to TRBD2 covers 14 bases. Germline lookup yields CDR1 MGHDK and CDR2 SYGVNS. CDR3 length: 15 residues. V shed 5 bases and J 7 bases; nucleotides not matched to a gene: 5. CDR3 loop: CASSSTSGGGNTQYF. CDR3 DNA: TGTGCCAGCAGTTCGACTAGCGGGGGGGGAAATACGCAGTATTTT.

This clone was seen a single time. The rearrangement uses TRBV15 and TRBJ1-2, with D hard to call. Trimming stripped 4 bases from V and 2 bases from J, with 5 bases between. The CDR3 loop spans 12 amino acids. CDR1 and CDR2 from the germline V gene are LNHNV and YYDKDF (reference sequence). CDR3 nucleotide sequence: TGTGCCACCAGCAAAGACAACTATGGCTACACCTTC. Its protein is CATSKDNYGYTF.

V and J are TRBV2 and TRBJ2-3; unclear D gene. Germline V lookup: CDR1 SNHLY, CDR2 FYNNEI. Trimming removed 8 bases from V and 2 bases from J, with 5 bases in between. The CDR3 covers 11 residues. CDR3 DNA sequence: TGTGCCAGCTCCCTCACAGATACGCAGTATTTT. The encoded protein is CASSLTDTQYF.

The chain has TRBV7-9 and TRBJ1-2, with D possibly being TRBD1 (5 bases). Trimming took off 8 bases at V and 4 bases at J, with 14 bases between the two ends. The CDR3 is 13 amino acids. Germline CDR1 is SEHNR and CDR2 is FQNEAQ (reference sequence). CDR3 bases: TGTGCCAGCTCCACAGGACATATCTATGGCTACACCTTC. Translating it yields CASSTGHIYGYTF. The variable domain in full, completed from reference TRBV7-9 and TRBJ1-2, reads DTGVSQNPRHKITKRGQNVTFRCDPISEHNRLYWYRQTLGQGPEFLTYFQNEAQLEKSRLLSDRFSAERPKGSFSTLEIQRTEQGDSAMYLCASSTGHIYGYTFGSGTRLTVV.

The rearrangement joins TRBV2 to TRBJ2-3; TRBD2 aligns across 10 bases. The CDR3 spans 14 residues. Looked up from germline, CDR1 is SNHLY and CDR2 is FYNNEI. The V and J ends lost 7 bases and 14 bases, in that order; junction bases with no gene match: 15. CDR3 sequence: CASILLPGGLARYF. In DNA, the CDR3 is TGTGCCAGCATCCTCCTCCCTGGGGGACTAGCGCGGTATTTT.